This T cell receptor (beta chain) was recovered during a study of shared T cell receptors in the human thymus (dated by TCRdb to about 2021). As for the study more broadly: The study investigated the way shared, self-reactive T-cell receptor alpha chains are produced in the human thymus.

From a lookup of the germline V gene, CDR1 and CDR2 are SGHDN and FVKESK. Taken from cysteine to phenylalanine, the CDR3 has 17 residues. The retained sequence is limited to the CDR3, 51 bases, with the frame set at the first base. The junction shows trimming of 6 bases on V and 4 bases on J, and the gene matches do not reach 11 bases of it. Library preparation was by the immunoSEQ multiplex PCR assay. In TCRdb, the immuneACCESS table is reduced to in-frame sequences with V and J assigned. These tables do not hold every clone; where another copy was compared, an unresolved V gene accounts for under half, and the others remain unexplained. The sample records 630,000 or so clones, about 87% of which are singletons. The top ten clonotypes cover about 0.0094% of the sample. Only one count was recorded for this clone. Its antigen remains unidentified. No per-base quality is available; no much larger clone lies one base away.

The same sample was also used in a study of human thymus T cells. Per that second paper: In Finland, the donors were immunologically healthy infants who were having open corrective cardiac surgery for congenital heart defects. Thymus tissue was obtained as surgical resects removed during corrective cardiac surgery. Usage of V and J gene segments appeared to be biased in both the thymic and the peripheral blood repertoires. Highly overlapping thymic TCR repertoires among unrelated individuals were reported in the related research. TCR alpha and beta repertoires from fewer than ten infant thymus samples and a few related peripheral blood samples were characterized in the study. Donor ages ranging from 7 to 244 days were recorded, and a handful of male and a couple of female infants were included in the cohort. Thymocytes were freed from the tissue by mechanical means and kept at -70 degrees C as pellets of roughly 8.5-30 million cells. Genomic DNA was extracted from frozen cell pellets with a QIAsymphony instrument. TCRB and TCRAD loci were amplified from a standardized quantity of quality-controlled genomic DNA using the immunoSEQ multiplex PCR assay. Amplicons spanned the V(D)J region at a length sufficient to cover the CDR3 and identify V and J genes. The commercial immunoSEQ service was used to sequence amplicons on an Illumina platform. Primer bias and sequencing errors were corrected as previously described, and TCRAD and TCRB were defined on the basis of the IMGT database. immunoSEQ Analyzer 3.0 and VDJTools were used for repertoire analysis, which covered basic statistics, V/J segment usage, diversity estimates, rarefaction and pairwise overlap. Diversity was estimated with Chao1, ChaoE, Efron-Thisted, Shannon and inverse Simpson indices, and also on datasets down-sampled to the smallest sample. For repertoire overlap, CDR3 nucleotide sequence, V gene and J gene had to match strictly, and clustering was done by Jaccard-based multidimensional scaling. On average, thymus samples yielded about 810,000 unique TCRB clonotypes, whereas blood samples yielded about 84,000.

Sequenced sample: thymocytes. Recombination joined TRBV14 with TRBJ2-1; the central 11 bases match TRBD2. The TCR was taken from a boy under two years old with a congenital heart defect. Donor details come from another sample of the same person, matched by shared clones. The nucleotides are TGTGCCAGCAGTCCCGAACTAGCGGGAGACCTTTACAATGAGCAGTTCTTC. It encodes CASSPELAGDLYNEQFF.